This is a list of T cell receptor beta chains from one sample in a study of blood T cell repertoires in COVID-19. Here immunoSEQ multiplex PCR was the method, and the copy in TCRdb shows in-frame clones only, minus some. This sample has 170,000 or so clones, with roughly four fifths found just once. Material for sequencing was peripheral blood. All receptors come from a woman in her seventies with COVID-19, enrolled during active disease. CDR3s include the opening cysteine and the closing phenylalanine or tryptophan. The D gene is left open where the match is weak. Only part of the rows carry a size: once, few, many, or a class if the clone is expanded.

clone_size: NA; d_call: NA; cdr3_length: 12; j_call: TRBJ2-7; v_call: TRBV7-2; cdr3_aa: CASSLAEYEQYF; cdr3_nt: TGTGCCAGCAGCTTAGCTGAGTACGAGCAGTACTTC
clone_size: once; d_call: NA; cdr3_length: 15; j_call: TRBJ1-5; v_call: TRBV6-5; cdr3_aa: CASRSSGTFSQPQHF; cdr3_nt: TGTGCCAGCAGATCCAGTGGGACATTTTCACAGCCCCAGCATTTT
clone_size: NA; d_call: NA; cdr3_length: 14; j_call: TRBJ1-1; v_call: TRBV27; cdr3_aa: CASSSVEGNTEAFF; cdr3_nt: TGTGCCAGCAGTTCCGTGGAGGGAAACACTGAAGCTTTCTTT
clone_size: NA; d_call: TRBD2; cdr3_length: 14; j_call: TRBJ2-3; v_call: TRBV18; cdr3_aa: CASKLAGVEDTQYF; cdr3_nt: TGTGCCAGCAAACTAGCGGGAGTGGAAGATACGCAGTATTTT
clone_size: NA; d_call: TRBD2; cdr3_length: 17; j_call: TRBJ2-3; v_call: TRBV10-3; cdr3_aa: CAISDLTSGRVTDTQYF; cdr3_nt: TGTGCCATCAGTGACCTGACTAGCGGGAGGGTCACAGATACGCAGTATTTT
clone_size: NA; d_call: NA; cdr3_length: 13; j_call: TRBJ2-7; v_call: TRBV30; cdr3_aa: CAWIGSPTYEQYF; cdr3_nt: TGTGCCTGGATAGGTAGCCCGACCTACGAGCAGTACTTC
clone_size: NA; d_call: TRBD1; cdr3_length: 13; j_call: TRBJ2-5; v_call: TRBV2; cdr3_aa: CASSPGQGETQYF; cdr3_nt: TGTGCCAGCAGTCCGGGACAGGGGGAGACCCAGTACTTC
clone_size: NA; d_call: NA; cdr3_length: 15; j_call: TRBJ2-1; v_call: TRBV7-2; cdr3_aa: CASSSRQDPYNEQFF; cdr3_nt: TGTGCCAGCAGCTCTAGACAGGACCCCTACAATGAGCAGTTCTTC
clone_size: NA; d_call: NA; cdr3_length: 11; j_call: TRBJ2-1; v_call: TRBV2; cdr3_aa: CASGGYNEQFF; cdr3_nt: TGTGCCAGCGGGGGGTACAATGAGCAGTTCTTC
clone_size: NA; d_call: NA; cdr3_length: 14; j_call: TRBJ2-3; v_call: TRBV19; cdr3_aa: CASSMAVSTDTQYF; cdr3_nt: TGTGCCAGTAGTATGGCGGTGAGCACAGATACGCAGTATTTT
clone_size: NA; d_call: TRBD2; cdr3_length: 15; j_call: TRBJ2-5; v_call: TRBV19; cdr3_aa: CASSIRGLAVETQYF; cdr3_nt: TGTGCCAGTAGTATCCGTGGACTAGCCGTGGAGACCCAGTACTTC
clone_size: NA; d_call: NA; cdr3_length: 16; j_call: TRBJ1-5; v_call: TRBV4-3; cdr3_aa: CASSQDRTGRNQPQHF; cdr3_nt: TGCGCCAGCAGCCAAGATCGTACAGGGCGCAATCAGCCCCAGCATTTT
clone_size: NA; d_call: NA; cdr3_length: 15; j_call: TRBJ1-3; v_call: TRBV4-1; cdr3_aa: CASSQDRDLDNTIYF; cdr3_nt: TGCGCCAGCAGCCAGGACCGGGACTTGGACAACACCATATATTTT
clone_size: NA; d_call: NA; cdr3_length: 16; j_call: TRBJ1-3; v_call: TRBV18; cdr3_aa: CASSPDGGRSGNTIYF; cdr3_nt: TGTGCCAGCTCACCCGACGGGGGTCGCTCTGGAAACACCATATATTTT
clone_size: NA; d_call: TRBD1; cdr3_length: 16; j_call: TRBJ2-1; v_call: TRBV7-2; cdr3_aa: CASSLVGTGNYNEQFF; cdr3_nt: TGTGCCAGCAGCTTAGTGGGGACAGGGAACTACAATGAGCAGTTCTTC
clone_size: few; d_call: TRBD2; cdr3_length: 14; j_call: TRBJ2-7; v_call: TRBV19; cdr3_aa: CASSPLAGTNEQYF; cdr3_nt: TGTGCCAGTAGCCCACTAGCGGGGACTAACGAGCAGTACTTC
clone_size: NA; d_call: TRBD1; cdr3_length: 15; j_call: TRBJ2-3; v_call: TRBV5-1; cdr3_aa: CASSLTDRHTDTQYF; cdr3_nt: TGCGCCAGCAGCTTGACGGACAGGCATACAGATACGCAGTATTTT
clone_size: NA; d_call: NA; cdr3_length: 15; j_call: TRBJ1-1; v_call: TRBV6-5; cdr3_aa: CASTRLRGGNTEAFF; cdr3_nt: TGTGCCAGCACGCGACTGAGGGGGGGGAACACTGAAGCTTTCTTT
clone_size: once; d_call: TRBD1; cdr3_length: 16; j_call: TRBJ1-4; v_call: TRBV18; cdr3_aa: CASSPLIQGADEKLFF; cdr3_nt: TGTGCCAGCTCACCACTGATACAGGGGGCTGATGAAAAACTGTTTTTT
clone_size: once; d_call: TRBD1; cdr3_length: 15; j_call: TRBJ1-6; v_call: TRBV6-5; cdr3_aa: CASRAPGQPYSPLHF; cdr3_nt: TGTGCCAGCAGAGCGCCGGGACAGCCTTATTCACCCCTCCACTTT
clone_size: NA; d_call: TRBD1; cdr3_length: 15; j_call: TRBJ2-2; v_call: TRBV2; cdr3_aa: CASRKQGADTGELFF; cdr3_nt: TGTGCCAGCAGAAAACAGGGGGCCGACACCGGGGAGCTGTTTTTT
clone_size: NA; d_call: TRBD2; cdr3_length: 16; j_call: TRBJ2-1; v_call: TRBV28; cdr3_aa: CASSPDTSGKYNEQFF; cdr3_nt: TGTGCCAGCAGTCCTGATACTAGCGGGAAGTACAATGAGCAGTTCTTC
clone_size: NA; d_call: TRBD2; cdr3_length: 15; j_call: TRBJ2-5; v_call: TRBV29-1; cdr3_aa: CSVDGRAVGGETQYF; cdr3_nt: TGCAGCGTTGATGGGAGGGCAGTCGGAGGGGAGACCCAGTACTTC
clone_size: NA; d_call: NA; cdr3_length: 13; j_call: TRBJ2-3; v_call: TRBV20-1; cdr3_aa: CSASRTARDTQYF; cdr3_nt: TGCAGTGCTAGTCGGACAGCTAGAGATACGCAGTATTTT
clone_size: NA; d_call: NA; cdr3_length: 13; j_call: TRBJ1-5; v_call: TRBV6-2/TRBV6-3; cdr3_aa: CASCWTLNQPQHF; cdr3_nt: TGTGCCAGCTGTTGGACTCTTAATCAGCCCCAGCATTTT
clone_size: once; d_call: NA; cdr3_length: 13; j_call: TRBJ2-1; v_call: TRBV3-1/TRBV3-2; cdr3_aa: CASSQDKRNEQFF; cdr3_nt: TGTGCCAGCAGCCAAGATAAGCGGAATGAGCAGTTCTTC
clone_size: NA; d_call: NA; cdr3_length: 16; j_call: TRBJ1-2; v_call: TRBV5-1; cdr3_aa: CASSLAGLGQGNGYTF; cdr3_nt: TGCGCCAGCAGCTTGGCCGGCCTAGGGCAGGGAAATGGCTACACCTTC
clone_size: many; d_call: NA; cdr3_length: 13; j_call: TRBJ1-2; v_call: TRBV18; cdr3_aa: CASSPDTSYGYTF; cdr3_nt: TGTGCCAGCTCACCCGACACGAGCTATGGCTACACCTTC
clone_size: NA; d_call: NA; cdr3_length: 14; j_call: TRBJ2-3; v_call: TRBV9; cdr3_aa: CASSDGTFLDTQYF; cdr3_nt: TGTGCCAGCAGCGATGGGACTTTCCTCGATACGCAGTATTTT
clone_size: NA; d_call: NA; cdr3_length: 13; j_call: TRBJ2-1; v_call: TRBV18; cdr3_aa: CASSMARDREQFF; cdr3_nt: TGTGCCAGCTCAATGGCGCGGGATCGTGAGCAGTTCTTC
clone_size: few; d_call: NA; cdr3_length: 16; j_call: TRBJ1-3; v_call: TRBV6-5; cdr3_aa: CASSYSATLSGNTIYF; cdr3_nt: TGTGCCAGCAGTTACTCGGCCACGCTCTCTGGAAACACCATATATTTT
clone_size: NA; d_call: TRBD2; cdr3_length: 14; j_call: TRBJ2-7; v_call: TRBV28; cdr3_aa: CASAIAGEVIEQYF; cdr3_nt: TGTGCCAGCGCAATAGCGGGAGAAGTGATCGAGCAGTACTTC
clone_size: NA; d_call: NA; cdr3_length: 12; j_call: TRBJ2-2; v_call: TRBV19; cdr3_aa: CASSPESGELFF; cdr3_nt: TGTGCCAGTAGTCCCGAGTCCGGGGAGCTGTTTTTT
clone_size: NA; d_call: NA; cdr3_length: 13; j_call: TRBJ2-2; v_call: TRBV14; cdr3_aa: CASSQAVSGELFF; cdr3_nt: TGTGCCAGCAGCCAAGCGGTCTCCGGGGAGCTGTTTTTT
clone_size: once; d_call: NA; cdr3_length: 17; j_call: TRBJ2-3; v_call: TRBV9; cdr3_aa: CASSPSLVDSWTDTQYF; cdr3_nt: TGTGCCAGCAGCCCTAGCCTCGTGGACTCCTGGACAGATACGCAGTATTTT
clone_size: once; d_call: NA; cdr3_length: 14; j_call: TRBJ1-5; v_call: TRBV30; cdr3_aa: CAWSVGRGYEPQHF; cdr3_nt: TGTGCCTGGAGTGTAGGCAGGGGATACGAGCCCCAGCATTTT
clone_size: NA; d_call: TRBD1; cdr3_length: 15; j_call: TRBJ1-4; v_call: TRBV2; cdr3_aa: CASSEGGTGVEKLFF; cdr3_nt: TGTGCCAGCAGTGAAGGGGGGACAGGGGTTGAAAAACTGTTTTTT
clone_size: NA; d_call: NA; cdr3_length: 15; j_call: TRBJ1-5; v_call: TRBV12-5; cdr3_aa: CASGPSGFSNQPQHF; cdr3_nt: TGTGCTAGTGGCCCGTCAGGGTTCAGCAATCAGCCCCAGCATTTT
clone_size: few; d_call: NA; cdr3_length: 13; j_call: TRBJ1-6; v_call: TRBV5-1; cdr3_aa: CATSSLPDSPLHF; cdr3_nt: TGCGCCACCTCGTCCCTCCCCGATTCACCCCTCCACTTT
clone_size: once; d_call: NA; cdr3_length: 12; j_call: TRBJ1-1; v_call: TRBV20-1; cdr3_aa: CSASQVNTEAFF; cdr3_nt: TGCAGTGCTAGTCAGGTGAACACTGAAGCTTTCTTT
clone_size: NA; d_call: TRBD2; cdr3_length: 16; j_call: TRBJ2-1; v_call: TRBV7-2; cdr3_aa: CASSHIAGATWDEQFF; cdr3_nt: TGTGCCAGCAGCCACATAGCGGGAGCAACGTGGGATGAGCAGTTCTTC
clone_size: NA; d_call: TRBD1; cdr3_length: 16; j_call: TRBJ2-1; v_call: TRBV5-1; cdr3_aa: CASTQYKQGPYNEQFF; cdr3_nt: TGCGCCAGCACCCAATATAAACAGGGGCCTTACAATGAGCAGTTCTTC
clone_size: NA; d_call: TRBD2; cdr3_length: 20; j_call: TRBJ2-3; v_call: TRBV10-3; cdr3_aa: CAISESAGGGARLGTDTQYF; cdr3_nt: TGTGCCATCAGTGAGTCGGCCGGGGGGGGAGCCCGCCTAGGGACAGATACGCAGTATTTT
clone_size: NA; d_call: TRBD1; cdr3_length: 13; j_call: TRBJ1-2; v_call: TRBV7-2; cdr3_aa: CASSLGQGYGYTF; cdr3_nt: TGTGCCAGCAGCCTAGGACAGGGGTATGGCTACACCTTC
clone_size: NA; d_call: TRBD2; cdr3_length: 15; j_call: TRBJ2-7; v_call: TRBV7-8; cdr3_aa: CASSFRTSGSSEQYF; cdr3_nt: TGTGCCAGCAGCTTCCGGACTAGCGGGAGTTCCGAGCAGTACTTC
clone_size: once; d_call: TRBD1; cdr3_length: 14; j_call: TRBJ2-7; v_call: TRBV2; cdr3_aa: CASSTRTGPNEQYF; cdr3_nt: TGTGCCAGCAGTACCCGGACAGGCCCGAACGAGCAGTACTTC
clone_size: once; d_call: TRBD2; cdr3_length: 16; j_call: TRBJ2-7; v_call: TRBV6-6; cdr3_aa: CASSYSRVREAYEQYF; cdr3_nt: TGTGCCAGCAGTTACTCGAGAGTGCGGGAGGCCTACGAGCAGTACTTC
clone_size: NA; d_call: NA; cdr3_length: 14; j_call: TRBJ1-5; v_call: TRBV6-5; cdr3_aa: CASSEAGGNQPQHF; cdr3_nt: TGTGCCAGCAGCGAGGCGGGGGGCAATCAGCCCCAGCATTTT
clone_size: NA; d_call: NA; cdr3_length: 12; j_call: TRBJ2-7; v_call: TRBV27; cdr3_aa: CASRGVGYEQYF; cdr3_nt: TGTGCCAGCAGGGGAGTCGGCTACGAGCAGTACTTC
clone_size: few; d_call: NA; cdr3_length: 12; j_call: TRBJ2-3; v_call: TRBV28; cdr3_aa: CASSPRTETQYF; cdr3_nt: TGTGCCAGCAGTCCTCGGACAGAGACGCAGTATTTT
clone_size: NA; d_call: NA; cdr3_length: 14; j_call: TRBJ2-2; v_call: TRBV19; cdr3_aa: CASGSMVDTGELFF; cdr3_nt: TGTGCCAGTGGGAGCATGGTTGACACCGGGGAGCTGTTTTTT
clone_size: NA; d_call: TRBD2; cdr3_length: 15; j_call: TRBJ2-7; v_call: TRBV6-2/TRBV6-3; cdr3_aa: CASSDRTSGTDEQYF; cdr3_nt: TGTGCCAGCAGTGACCGGACTAGCGGGACCGACGAGCAGTACTTC
clone_size: few; d_call: TRBD1; cdr3_length: 17; j_call: TRBJ2-2; v_call: TRBV19; cdr3_aa: CATSPFGQGGSTGELFF; cdr3_nt: TGTGCCACCTCCCCGTTCGGACAGGGGGGAAGCACCGGGGAGCTGTTTTTT